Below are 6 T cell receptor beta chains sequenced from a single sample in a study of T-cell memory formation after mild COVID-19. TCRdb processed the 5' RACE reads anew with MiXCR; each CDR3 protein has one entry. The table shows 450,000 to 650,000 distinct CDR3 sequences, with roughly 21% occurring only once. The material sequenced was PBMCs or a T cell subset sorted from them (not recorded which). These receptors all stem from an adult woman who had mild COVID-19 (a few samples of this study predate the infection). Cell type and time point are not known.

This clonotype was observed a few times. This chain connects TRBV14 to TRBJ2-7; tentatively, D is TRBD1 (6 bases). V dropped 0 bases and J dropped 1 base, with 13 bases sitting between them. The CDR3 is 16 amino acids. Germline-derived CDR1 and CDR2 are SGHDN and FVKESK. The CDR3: CASSQDVWQGSYEQYF. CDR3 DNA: TGTGCCAGCAGCCAAGATGTCTGGCAGGGGTCCTACGAGCAGTACTTC.

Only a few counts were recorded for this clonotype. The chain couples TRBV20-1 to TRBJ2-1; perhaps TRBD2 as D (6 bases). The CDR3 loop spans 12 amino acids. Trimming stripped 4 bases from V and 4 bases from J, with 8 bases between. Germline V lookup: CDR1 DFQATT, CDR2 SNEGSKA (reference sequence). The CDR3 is CSATSAYNEQFF. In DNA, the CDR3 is TGCAGTGCTACTAGCGCATACAATGAGCAGTTCTTC.

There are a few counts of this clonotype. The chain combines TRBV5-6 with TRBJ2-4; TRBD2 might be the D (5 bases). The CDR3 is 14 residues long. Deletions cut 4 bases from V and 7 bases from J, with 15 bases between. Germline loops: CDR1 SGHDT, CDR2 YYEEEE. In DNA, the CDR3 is TGTGCCAGCAGCGTAGATGGAGGAGCGAACATTCAGTACTTC. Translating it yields CASSVDGGANIQYF.

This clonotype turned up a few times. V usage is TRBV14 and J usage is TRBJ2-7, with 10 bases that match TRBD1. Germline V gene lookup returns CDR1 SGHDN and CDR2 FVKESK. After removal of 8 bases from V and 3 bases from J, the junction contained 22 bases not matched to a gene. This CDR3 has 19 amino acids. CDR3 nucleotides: TGTGCCAGCTCATCGGGACAGGGGAACTACTTCACCGAGGACTACGAGCAGTACTTC. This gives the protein CASSSGQGNYFTEDYEQYF.

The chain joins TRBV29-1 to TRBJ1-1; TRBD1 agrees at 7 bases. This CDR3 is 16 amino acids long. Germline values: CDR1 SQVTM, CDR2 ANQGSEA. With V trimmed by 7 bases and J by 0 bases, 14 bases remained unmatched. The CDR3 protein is CSGQTGIGIMNTEAFF. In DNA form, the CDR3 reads TGCAGCGGTCAGACAGGGATAGGAATCATGAACACTGAAGCTTTCTTT.

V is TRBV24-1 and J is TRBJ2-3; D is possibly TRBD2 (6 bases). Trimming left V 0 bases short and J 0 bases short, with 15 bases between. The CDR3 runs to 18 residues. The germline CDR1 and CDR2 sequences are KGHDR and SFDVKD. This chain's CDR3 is CATSDLESRDSSTDTQYF. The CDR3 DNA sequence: TGTGCCACCAGTGATTTGGAATCTCGGGACTCTAGCACAGATACGCAGTATTTT.